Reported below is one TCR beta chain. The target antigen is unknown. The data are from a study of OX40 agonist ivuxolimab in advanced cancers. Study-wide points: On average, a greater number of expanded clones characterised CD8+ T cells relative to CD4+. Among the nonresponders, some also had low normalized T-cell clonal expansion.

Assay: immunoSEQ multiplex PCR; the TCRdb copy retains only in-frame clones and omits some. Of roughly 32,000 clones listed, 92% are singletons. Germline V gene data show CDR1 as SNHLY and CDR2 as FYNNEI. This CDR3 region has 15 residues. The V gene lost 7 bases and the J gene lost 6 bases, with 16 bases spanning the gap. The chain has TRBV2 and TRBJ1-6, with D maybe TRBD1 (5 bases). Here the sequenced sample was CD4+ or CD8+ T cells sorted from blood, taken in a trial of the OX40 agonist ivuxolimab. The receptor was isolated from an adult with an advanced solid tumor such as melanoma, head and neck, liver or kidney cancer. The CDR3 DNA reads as TGTGCCAGCATTTTAACACGGGGGGGTAATTCACCCCTCCACTTT. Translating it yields CASILTRGGNSPLHF.